This T cell receptor beta chain was captured in a study of response to subunit inactivated influenza vaccine. MiXCR, applied by TCRdb to the RT-PCR reads, yields one record per CDR3 protein. The sample has about 780,000 distinct CDR3 sequences; approximately 17% are singletons. This clonotype occurred a few times. Its antigen is as yet unknown. The study's findings and limits: Each seasonal influenza vaccination, the authors suggested, recruits few new T cells.

The CDR3 is made up of 14 amino acids. The germline V gene has CDR1 SGHRS and CDR2 YFSETQ. V was pared by 3 bases and J by 1 base, with 10 bases between. The sample here was PBMCs from blood, taken 5 to 6 days after vaccination. J is TRBJ1-1 and V is TRBV5-1; D gene ambiguous. This receptor was identified in a man between 45 and 60 years old who received an inactivated influenza vaccine. The CDR3 here is CASSYSIPNTEAFF. The CDR3 coding sequence is TGCGCCAGCAGCTACTCGATTCCGAACACTGAAGCTTTCTTT.